The clone carrying this TCR beta chain has more than one count but fewer than ten. As yet, its antigen is unknown. Authors of the study amplified TCR beta CDR3 regions from RNA transcripts. HTBI primers were employed in a first-round RT-PCR of the TCR CDR3. A single record per CDR3 protein comes from TCRdb applying MiXCR to the multiplex PCR reads. The sample lists around 400,000 distinct CDR3 sequences, less than 15% occurring once. The hyperthyroidism was newly diagnosed and had lasted under 2 months; the patients were aged 18 to 65. The diagnostic basis comprised clinical symptoms, serum thyroxine and TRAb, thyroid ultrasound and orbital computed tomography. The record originates from a study of T cells in Graves' hyperthyroidism and ophthalmopathy. Study-level results: The model predicted ophthalmopathy a median approximately seven months before onset. The blood repertoire included most of the expanded thyroid clonotypes above 0.001.

The source of this sequence is a young woman with Graves' hyperthyroidism. The sequencing input was blood.

The CDR3 sequence: CASSQEGRRGYTF. The CDR3 DNA follows: TGCGCCAGCAGCCAAGAGGGTCGGCGCGGCTACACCTTC. The rearrangement uses TRBV4-1 and TRBJ1-2; D is unclear. Deletions cut 0 bases from V and 8 bases from J, with 10 bases between. Germline V gives CDR1 MGHRA, CDR2 YSYEKL. The CDR3 covers 13 residues.